These T cell receptor beta chains were read from a single sample in a study of blood T cell repertoires in COVID-19. Produced via immunoSEQ multiplex PCR; TCRdb's table is partial and in-frame only. Of tens of thousands of clones listed, roughly 90% are singletons. The source material was peripheral blood. The receptors originated from a man aged 50 or older with acute or convalescent COVID-19. Both conserved end residues are part of each CDR3. A D gene is named only where the DNA matches it firmly. Expanded clones get a size class; other rows say once, few or many, or leave the size out.

>.|TRBJ2-1|TRBV7-9|TRBD2
TGTGCCAGCAGCCCTTTGCGGGGGGCAAATGAGCAGTTCTTC
CASSPLRGANEQFF
>.|TRBJ2-3|TRBV9|TRBD2
TGTGCCAGCAGCGCGGGGACTAGCGGATACACAGATACGCAGTATTTT
CASSAGTSGYTDTQYF
>.|TRBJ1-2|TRBV7-8|.
TGTGCCAGCAGCTTAGGGTCGAACTACAATGGCTACACCTTC
CASSLGSNYNGYTF
>once|TRBJ1-4|TRBV6-5|.
TGTGCCACCCGTGGGAGCTTTGAAAAACTGTTTTTT
CATRGSFEKLFF
>.|TRBJ1-6|TRBV27|.
TGTGCCAGCAGTTATCAGTTGTATTCACCCCTCCACTTT
CASSYQLYSPLHF
>.|TRBJ2-7|TRBV27|.
TGTGCCAGCAGTCCCCTGACAGAATCCTACGAGCAGTACTTC
CASSPLTESYEQYF
>.|TRBJ2-1|TRBV11-2|.
TGTGCCAGCAGCTTAGAGAATCGGCAGGGCAATGAGCAGTTCTTC
CASSLENRQGNEQFF
>once|TRBJ1-2|TRBV29-1|.
TGCAGCTCCTCAACTCTCTATGGCTACACCTTC
CSSSTLYGYTF
>.|TRBJ2-1|TRBV19|TRBD2
TGTGCCAGTCCCTTGGGCCTAGCGGGAGGGAGGGATGAGCAGTTCTTC
CASPLGLAGGRDEQFF
>.|TRBJ2-7|TRBV7-8|TRBD2
TGTGCCAGCAGCTTACCGGGGACTAGTGTCTGGTACGAGCAGTACTTC
CASSLPGTSVWYEQYF
>.|TRBJ2-2|TRBV4-3|TRBD2
TGCGCCAGCAGCCGACGGTTTGGGACTAGGGTCTCCGGGGAGCTGTTTTTT
CASSRRFGTRVSGELFF
>.|TRBJ1-4|TRBV6-5|.
TGTGCCAGCAAAATGGACACAAATAATGAAAAACTGTTTTTT
CASKMDTNNEKLFF
>once|TRBJ2-1|TRBV3-1/TRBV3-2|TRBD2
TGTGCCAGCAGCCGAGGTACGGGACTAGCGGGAGTTGATGAGCAGTTCTTC
CASSRGTGLAGVDEQFF
>once|TRBJ1-1|TRBV12-3/TRBV12-4|TRBD1
TGTGCCAGCACCCGGACAGGGTACACTGAAGCTTTCTTT
CASTRTGYTEAFF
>.|TRBJ2-3|TRBV3-1/TRBV3-2|.
TGTGCCAGCAGCCACGAATCGCGAGATACGCAGTATTTT
CASSHESRDTQYF
>.|TRBJ2-2|TRBV2|.
TGTGCCAGCACTAAGGGAGTACGGACCGGGGAGCTGTTTTTT
CASTKGVRTGELFF
>.|TRBJ1-1|TRBV29-1|.
TGCAGCGTACGCAAAGAGGGTGAGAACACTGAAGCTTTCTTT
CSVRKEGENTEAFF
>.|TRBJ1-5|TRBV5-6|.
TGTGCCAGCAGTCTCCGGGCCCTTGGGGGAGGTCAGCCCCAGCATTTT
CASSLRALGGGQPQHF
>.|TRBJ2-1|TRBV4-1|TRBD2
TGCGCCAGCAGCCCCAGGCTTCTAGCGGGAGGCCCTCCCTACAATGAGCAGTTCTTC
CASSPRLLAGGPPYNEQFF
>.|TRBJ1-2|TRBV24-1|.
TGTGCCACCAGTGAAAGTCAGTCCTATGGCTACACCTTC
CATSESQSYGYTF
>.|TRBJ2-1|TRBV7-9|TRBD2
TGTGCCAGCAGCTCTAGCGGCTACAATGAGCAGTTCTTC
CASSSSGYNEQFF
>.|TRBJ1-1|TRBV4-3|.
TGCGCCAGCAGCCAAGATGGCATCAAGGAAGCTTTCTTT
CASSQDGIKEAFF
>few|TRBJ1-1|TRBV27|.
TGTGCCAGCAGCTTAACGCCCAGGGCCATGAACACTGAAGCTTTCTTT
CASSLTPRAMNTEAFF
>once|TRBJ1-3|TRBV18|.
TGTGCCAGCTCCCCCTCTGAAGCCGGGACACCGTCTGGAAACACCATATATTTT
CASSPSEAGTPSGNTIYF
>.|TRBJ1-4|TRBV28|.
TGTGCCAGCAGTTCCCTCAGGCGGGGAAAACTGTTTTTT
CASSSLRRGKLFF
>.|TRBJ2-5|TRBV7-2|.
TGTGCCAGCAGCTTAGTCGGGGGTGCAGAGACCCAGTACTTC
CASSLVGGAETQYF
>.|TRBJ1-2|TRBV16|.
TGTGCCAGCAGCCTGACAGCCTTGAGAGGCTACACCTTC
CASSLTALRGYTF
>.|TRBJ2-1|TRBV29-1|.
TGCAGCGTTGATGAGGCAGGGCAATTAGCTGAGCAGTTCTTC
CSVDEAGQLAEQFF
>.|TRBJ2-1|TRBV2|TRBD2
TGTGCCAGCAGTGAACCGGGACTAGCGGGGGCAGAGCAGTTCTTC
CASSEPGLAGAEQFF
>.|TRBJ2-1|TRBV13|.
TGTGCCAGCAGCTTAGGCCTGACTACTAATGAGCAGTTCTTC
CASSLGLTTNEQFF
>.|TRBJ2-2|TRBV19|.
TGTGCCAGTAGTCCCCAGGGCGGGGCGAACACCGGGGAGCTGTTTTTT
CASSPQGGANTGELFF
>.|TRBJ1-2|TRBV19|TRBD1
TGTGCCAGTAGTGGACAGGGGGGGGCTTATGGCTACACCTTC
CASSGQGGAYGYTF
>.|TRBJ2-7|TRBV6-5|.
TGTGCCAGCAGTTACCTCGGGTCTCCATACTACGAGCAGTACTTC
CASSYLGSPYYEQYF
>.|TRBJ2-1|TRBV6-6|TRBD2
TGTGCCAGCTCTAGCGGGAGTCTCTTAGGGAATGAGCAGTTCTTC
CASSSGSLLGNEQFF
>.|TRBJ2-5|TRBV5-1|TRBD2
TGCGCCAGCAGCTTGGCGACTAGCGGGATCGGGGAGACCCAGTACTTC
CASSLATSGIGETQYF
>.|TRBJ1-1|TRBV30|.
TGTGCCTGGAGAGGGCGGGCTGAAGCTTTCTTT
CAWRGRAEAFF
>.|TRBJ2-2|TRBV9|TRBD2
TGTGCCAGCAGCGTAGGAATGGCTAGCGGGGGCGCCGGGGAGCTGTTTTTT
CASSVGMASGGAGELFF
>.|TRBJ1-2|TRBV19|TRBD1
TGTGCCAGTAGTTCCGGGACAGCGAACTATGGCTACACCTTC
CASSSGTANYGYTF
>few|TRBJ1-1|TRBV7-9|TRBD1
TGTGCCAGCAGCTCCATACCTTACAGGGGTAACACTGAAGCTTTCTTT
CASSSIPYRGNTEAFF
>.|TRBJ1-6|TRBV27|TRBD1
TGTGCCAGCGGACGTCCGGGACAGAAAAATTCACCCCTCCACTTT
CASGRPGQKNSPLHF
>.|TRBJ1-4|TRBV6-5|TRBD1
TGTGCCAGCAGACCAGGGGGCAGAGGTGAAAAACTGTTTTTT
CASRPGGRGEKLFF
>.|TRBJ2-2|TRBV7-3|TRBD1
TGTGCCAGCAGCTTGGCAGGGGGCGCGACCGGGGAGCTGTTTTTT
CASSLAGGATGELFF
>.|TRBJ2-1|TRBV6-1|TRBD2
TGTGCCAGCAGTGCGGGACTAGCGGGACCCACCACCTACAATGAGCAGTTCTTC
CASSAGLAGPTTYNEQFF
>.|TRBJ2-5|TRBV5-8|TRBD1
TGTGCCAGCAGCCGTGGACAGGGGGCGAGGAAGGAGACCCAGTACTTC
CASSRGQGARKETQYF